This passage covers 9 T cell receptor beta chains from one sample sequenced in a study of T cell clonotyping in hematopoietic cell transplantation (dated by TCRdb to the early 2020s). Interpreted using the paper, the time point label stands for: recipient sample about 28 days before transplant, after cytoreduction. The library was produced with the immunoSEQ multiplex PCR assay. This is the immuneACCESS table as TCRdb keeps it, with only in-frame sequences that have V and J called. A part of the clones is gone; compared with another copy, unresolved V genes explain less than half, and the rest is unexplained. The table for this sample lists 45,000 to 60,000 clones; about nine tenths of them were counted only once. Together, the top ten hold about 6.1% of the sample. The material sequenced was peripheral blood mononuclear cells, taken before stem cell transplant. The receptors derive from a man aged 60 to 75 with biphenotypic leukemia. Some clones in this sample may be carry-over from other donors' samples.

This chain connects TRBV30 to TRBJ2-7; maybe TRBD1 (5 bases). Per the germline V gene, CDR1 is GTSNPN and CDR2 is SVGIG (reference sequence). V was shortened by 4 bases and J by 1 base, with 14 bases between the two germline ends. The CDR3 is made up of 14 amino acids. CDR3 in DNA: TGTGCCTGGATGCGTAACGCAGGGTCCTACGAGCAGTACTTC. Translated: CAWMRNAGSYEQYF.

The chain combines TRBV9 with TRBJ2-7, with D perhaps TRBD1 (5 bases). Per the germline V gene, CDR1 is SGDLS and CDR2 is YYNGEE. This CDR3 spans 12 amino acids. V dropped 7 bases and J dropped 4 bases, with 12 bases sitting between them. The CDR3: CASSQGGYEQYF. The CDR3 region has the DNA TGTGCCAGCTCTCAGGGCGGATACGAGCAGTACTTC.

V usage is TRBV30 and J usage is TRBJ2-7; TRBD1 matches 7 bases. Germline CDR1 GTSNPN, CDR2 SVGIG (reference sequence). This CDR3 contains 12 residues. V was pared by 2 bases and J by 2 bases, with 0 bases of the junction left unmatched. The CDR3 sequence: CAWSTGAYEQYF. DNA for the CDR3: TGTGCCTGGAGTACAGGGGCCTACGAGCAGTACTTC.

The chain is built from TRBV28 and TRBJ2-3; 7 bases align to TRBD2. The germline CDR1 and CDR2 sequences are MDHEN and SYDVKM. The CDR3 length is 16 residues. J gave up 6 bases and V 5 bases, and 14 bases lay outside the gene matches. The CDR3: CASSNELARYDDTQYF. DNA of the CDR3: TGTGCCAGCAGTAATGAACTAGCGAGGTACGATGATACGCAGTATTTT. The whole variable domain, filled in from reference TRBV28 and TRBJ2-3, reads DVKVTQSSRYLVKRTGEKVFLECVQDMDHENMFWYRQDPGLGLRLIYFSYDVKMKEKGDIPEGYSVSREKKERFSLILESASTNQTSMYLCASSNELARYDDTQYFGPGTRLTVL.

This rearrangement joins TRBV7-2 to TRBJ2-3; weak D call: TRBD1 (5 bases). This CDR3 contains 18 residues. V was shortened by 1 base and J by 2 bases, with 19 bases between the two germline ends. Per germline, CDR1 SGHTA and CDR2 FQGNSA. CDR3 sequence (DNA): TGTGCCAGCAGCTTAGGCCTAGACATTGGGGCGGCCACAGATACGCAGTATTTT. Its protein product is CASSLGLDIGAATDTQYF. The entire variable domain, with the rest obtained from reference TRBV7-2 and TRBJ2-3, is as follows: GAGVSQSPSNKVTEKGKDVELRCDPISGHTALYWYRQSLGQGLEFLIYFQGNSAPDKSGLPSDRFSAERTGGSVSTLTIQRTQQEDSAVYLCASSLGLDIGAATDTQYFGPGTRLTVL.

The CDR3 coding sequence is TGTGCCAGCAGTTTATCGTTAGGACTAGCGGGGCCTATCACAGATACGCAGTATTTT. Amino acid sequence: CASSLSLGLAGPITDTQYF. The chain uses TRBV28 and TRBJ2-3; 12 bases match TRBD2. Germline values: CDR1 MDHEN, CDR2 SYDVKM. This CDR3 contains 19 residues. With 1 base clipped from V and 2 bases from J, the junction kept 10 bases outside the gene matches.

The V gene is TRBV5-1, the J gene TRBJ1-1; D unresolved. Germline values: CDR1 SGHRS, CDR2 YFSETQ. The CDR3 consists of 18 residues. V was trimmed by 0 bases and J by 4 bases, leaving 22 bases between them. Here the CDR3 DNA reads TGCGCCAGCAGCTTGGCCTCGGACGCCCTGCCCAAGAGCACTGAAGCTTTCTTT. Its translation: CASSLASDALPKSTEAFF.

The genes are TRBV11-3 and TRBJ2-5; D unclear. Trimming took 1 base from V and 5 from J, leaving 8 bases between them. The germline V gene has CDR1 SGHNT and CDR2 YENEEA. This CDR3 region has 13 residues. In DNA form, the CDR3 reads TGTGCCAGCAGCTTAGGGCCCGGCGAGACCCAGTACTTC. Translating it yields CASSLGPGETQYF.

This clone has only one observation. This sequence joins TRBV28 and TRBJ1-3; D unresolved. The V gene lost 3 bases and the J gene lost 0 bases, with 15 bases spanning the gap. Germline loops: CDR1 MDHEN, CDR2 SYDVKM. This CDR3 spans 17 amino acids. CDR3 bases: TGTGCCAGCAGTTTCCGTTACGAGACGAGCTCTGGAAACACCATATATTTT. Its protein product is CASSFRYETSSGNTIYF.